This is a list of T cell receptor beta chains from one sample in a study of blood T cell repertoires in COVID-19. Sequencing used immunoSEQ multiplex PCR; TCRdb keeps in-frame clones, though not all of them. The sample lists about 250,000 clones, 83% occurring once. The sample was PBMCs or T cells enriched from blood (not recorded which). These receptors originate from a woman in her thirties or forties who had been exposed to COVID-19. Both conserved end residues are part of each CDR3. The D gene is left open where the match is weak. Only part of the rows carry a size: once, few, many, or a class if the clone is expanded.

clone size: few; V gene: TRBV19; J gene: TRBJ1-5; CDR3 length: 12; D gene: -; CDR3 DNA: TGTGCCAGTAGTACCTTCGAGGGGCCCCAGCATTTT; CDR3 protein: CASSTFEGPQHF
clone size: -; V gene: TRBV4-3; J gene: TRBJ2-7; CDR3 length: 17; D gene: TRBD1; CDR3 DNA: TGCGCCAGCAGCTCCACAGGGGCCGCTTTTAGCTCCTACGAGCAGTACTTC; CDR3 protein: CASSSTGAAFSSYEQYF
clone size: -; V gene: TRBV9; J gene: TRBJ2-2; CDR3 length: 18; D gene: TRBD2; CDR3 DNA: TGTGCCAGCAGCTCGCAAACCCCGGGACTAGCGGGCACCGGGGAGCTGTTTTTT; CDR3 protein: CASSSQTPGLAGTGELFF
clone size: -; V gene: TRBV5-1; J gene: TRBJ2-7; CDR3 length: 14; D gene: -; CDR3 DNA: TGCGCCAGCAGCTTGGACGTGGGGCGCGGCGAGCAGTACTTC; CDR3 protein: CASSLDVGRGEQYF
clone size: once; V gene: TRBV30; J gene: TRBJ1-1; CDR3 length: 13; D gene: -; CDR3 DNA: TGTGCCTGGAGATTTACGGGCGGGACTGAAGCTTTCTTT; CDR3 protein: CAWRFTGGTEAFF
clone size: -; V gene: TRBV7-6; J gene: TRBJ1-2; CDR3 length: 20; D gene: TRBD1; CDR3 DNA: TGTGCCAGCAGCTTAGGGGTGGGCTCCGGGACAGACGATTACTACTATGGCTACACCTTC; CDR3 protein: CASSLGVGSGTDDYYYGYTF
clone size: -; V gene: TRBV6-5; J gene: TRBJ2-7; CDR3 length: 15; D gene: TRBD2; CDR3 DNA: TGTGCCAGCAGTTCTCTAGCGGGGGGGCCGGAGGAGCAGTACTTC; CDR3 protein: CASSSLAGGPEEQYF
clone size: -; V gene: TRBV19; J gene: TRBJ1-2; CDR3 length: 15; D gene: TRBD1; CDR3 DNA: TGTGCCAGTAGTGCCCAAACAGGGGGCAGCTATGGCTACACCTTC; CDR3 protein: CASSAQTGGSYGYTF
clone size: few; V gene: TRBV19; J gene: TRBJ2-3; CDR3 length: 15; D gene: TRBD1; CDR3 DNA: TGTGCCAGTAGTATAAGGGGGCCCAGCACAGATACGCAGTATTTT; CDR3 protein: CASSIRGPSTDTQYF
clone size: -; V gene: TRBV12-5; J gene: TRBJ2-5; CDR3 length: 17; D gene: TRBD2; CDR3 DNA: TGTGCTAGTGGTTTGGGTCTAGCGGGGGGGCCGGGGGAGACCCAGTACTTC; CDR3 protein: CASGLGLAGGPGETQYF
clone size: once; V gene: TRBV11-2; J gene: TRBJ1-2; CDR3 length: 13; D gene: -; CDR3 DNA: TGTGCCAGCAGCTTAGGGACAAACTATGGCTACACCTTC; CDR3 protein: CASSLGTNYGYTF
clone size: few; V gene: TRBV5-6; J gene: TRBJ2-3; CDR3 length: 15; D gene: TRBD2; CDR3 DNA: TGTGCCAGCAGCTTGGACGGGGGGGTTGCCGATACGCAGTATTTT; CDR3 protein: CASSLDGGVADTQYF
clone size: -; V gene: TRBV7-9; J gene: TRBJ1-1; CDR3 length: 14; D gene: -; CDR3 DNA: TGTGCCAGCAGCTTAGTGTCTTCGGACACTGAAGCTTTCTTT; CDR3 protein: CASSLVSSDTEAFF
clone size: -; V gene: TRBV19; J gene: TRBJ2-7; CDR3 length: 11; D gene: TRBD1; CDR3 DNA: TGTGCCAGTAGTATCGGGACAGTAAAGTACTTC; CDR3 protein: CASSIGTVKYF
clone size: -; V gene: TRBV7-2; J gene: TRBJ1-2; CDR3 length: 14; D gene: -; CDR3 DNA: TGTGCCAGCAGCTCGGGACAACTCGTAAAGGGCTACACCTTC; CDR3 protein: CASSSGQLVKGYTF
clone size: -; V gene: TRBV13; J gene: TRBJ1-1; CDR3 length: 18; D gene: TRBD1; CDR3 DNA: TGTGCCAGCAGATGGGGCTCGACAGGACAGGGGGATGGTTCTGAAGCTTTCTTT; CDR3 protein: CASRWGSTGQGDGSEAFF
clone size: -; V gene: TRBV6-2/TRBV6-3; J gene: TRBJ2-5; CDR3 length: 15; D gene: TRBD2; CDR3 DNA: TGTGCCAGCAGTCCCCCGTCCAGCGGGGGAGAGACCCAGTACTTC; CDR3 protein: CASSPPSSGGETQYF
clone size: -; V gene: TRBV5-1; J gene: TRBJ2-7; CDR3 length: 15; D gene: TRBD1; CDR3 DNA: TGCGCCAGCAGGAAAACCGGGACAGTGGACTACGAGCAGTACTTC; CDR3 protein: CASRKTGTVDYEQYF
clone size: -; V gene: TRBV12-3/TRBV12-4; J gene: TRBJ1-2; CDR3 length: 13; D gene: -; CDR3 DNA: TGTGCCAGCAGCGTGGCAGGTTCCTATGGCTACACCTTC; CDR3 protein: CASSVAGSYGYTF
clone size: -; V gene: TRBV4-1; J gene: TRBJ2-7; CDR3 length: 14; D gene: TRBD1; CDR3 DNA: TGCGCCAGCAGCCAGGGACAGGCCACCTACGAGCAGTACTTC; CDR3 protein: CASSQGQATYEQYF
clone size: -; V gene: TRBV7-3; J gene: TRBJ2-7; CDR3 length: 14; D gene: TRBD1; CDR3 DNA: TGTGCCAGCAGCCCCGAGACAGGGCACAACGAGCAGTACTTC; CDR3 protein: CASSPETGHNEQYF
clone size: -; V gene: TRBV6-6; J gene: TRBJ1-1; CDR3 length: 16; D gene: TRBD1; CDR3 DNA: TGTGCCAGCAGTCCGTTGACAGGGGGCTACGGCACTGAAGCTTTCTTT; CDR3 protein: CASSPLTGGYGTEAFF
clone size: -; V gene: TRBV6-5; J gene: TRBJ2-3; CDR3 length: 14; D gene: TRBD2; CDR3 DNA: TGTGCCAGCAGCTCCGGGACTAGTTTGGATACGCAGTATTTT; CDR3 protein: CASSSGTSLDTQYF
clone size: -; V gene: TRBV19; J gene: TRBJ2-3; CDR3 length: 15; D gene: TRBD2; CDR3 DNA: TGTGCCAGTAGTATAGCGGGGGGAAGGGCAGATACGCAGTATTTT; CDR3 protein: CASSIAGGRADTQYF
clone size: -; V gene: TRBV6-5; J gene: TRBJ1-1; CDR3 length: 13; D gene: -; CDR3 DNA: TGTGCCATCCAAGTGGGGGGGAACACTGAAGCTTTCTTT; CDR3 protein: CAIQVGGNTEAFF
clone size: few; V gene: TRBV10-3; J gene: TRBJ1-1; CDR3 length: 14; D gene: -; CDR3 DNA: TGTGCCCCCCCCTTAGGGCGGGCCAGCACTGAAGCTTTCTTT; CDR3 protein: CAPPLGRASTEAFF
clone size: -; V gene: TRBV28; J gene: TRBJ2-2; CDR3 length: 16; D gene: TRBD2; CDR3 DNA: TGTGCCAGCAGTCCCGGGACTACTGTAGGGACCGGGGAGCTGTTTTTT; CDR3 protein: CASSPGTTVGTGELFF
clone size: once; V gene: TRBV9; J gene: TRBJ1-6; CDR3 length: 12; D gene: -; CDR3 DNA: TGTGCCAGTGGGGGGGTAACTTGGCCCCTCCACTTT; CDR3 protein: CASGGVTWPLHF
clone size: -; V gene: TRBV2; J gene: TRBJ1-2; CDR3 length: 14; D gene: -; CDR3 DNA: TGTGCCAGCAGTGAGGACAGATCCTACTATGGCTACACCTTC; CDR3 protein: CASSEDRSYYGYTF
clone size: -; V gene: TRBV5-4; J gene: TRBJ2-1; CDR3 length: 14; D gene: TRBD1; CDR3 DNA: TGTGCCAGCAGCTCGGGACAGGGTTACAATGAGCAGTTCTTC; CDR3 protein: CASSSGQGYNEQFF
clone size: -; V gene: TRBV7-9; J gene: TRBJ1-1; CDR3 length: 15; D gene: TRBD1; CDR3 DNA: TGTGCCAGCAGCTTCGGACAGGGGGGGAACACTGAAGCTTTCTTT; CDR3 protein: CASSFGQGGNTEAFF
clone size: -; V gene: TRBV6-5; J gene: TRBJ1-5; CDR3 length: 14; D gene: -; CDR3 DNA: TGTGCCAGCAGCCTGGTGCAGGGTAATCAGCCCCAGCATTTT; CDR3 protein: CASSLVQGNQPQHF
clone size: -; V gene: TRBV2; J gene: TRBJ2-2; CDR3 length: 13; D gene: -; CDR3 DNA: TGTGCCAGCGTTCCGGGTGTAACCGGGGAGCTGTTTTTT; CDR3 protein: CASVPGVTGELFF